This entry describes one TCR beta chain. As yet, its antigen is unknown. Researchers ran immunoSEQ v3.0 at survey level. Only in-frame clones appear in the TCRdb table, and some are missing; sequencing was by immunoSEQ multiplex PCR. This sample carries 20,000 to 25,000 clones, roughly 88% of them seen once, and the ten largest clones take around 6.4%. These data come from a study of long-term antiretroviral therapy in people with HIV. Each contributor possessed a minimum of one pre-ART and a minimum of two post-ART PBMC samples. Study-wide findings and caveats: All time points showed a repertoire dominated by clones expanded before ART. Versus controls, repertoires in people with HIV had narrower CDR3 length ranges.

Material: unsorted PBMCs, obtained 0.6 years after starting antiretroviral therapy. The origin of this receptor is a man in his fifties or sixties with HIV.

The CDR3 here is CASSLPGGGASGEQFF. The CDR3 DNA follows: TGCGCCAGCAGCTTGCCGGGCGGGGGGGCCTCCGGGGAGCAGTTCTTC. The chain employs TRBV5-1 and TRBJ2-1; TRBD2 matches 9 bases. After removal of 1 base from V and 10 bases from J, the junction contained 12 bases not matched to a gene. The CDR3 spans 16 residues. Germline loops: CDR1 SGHRS, CDR2 YFSETQ.